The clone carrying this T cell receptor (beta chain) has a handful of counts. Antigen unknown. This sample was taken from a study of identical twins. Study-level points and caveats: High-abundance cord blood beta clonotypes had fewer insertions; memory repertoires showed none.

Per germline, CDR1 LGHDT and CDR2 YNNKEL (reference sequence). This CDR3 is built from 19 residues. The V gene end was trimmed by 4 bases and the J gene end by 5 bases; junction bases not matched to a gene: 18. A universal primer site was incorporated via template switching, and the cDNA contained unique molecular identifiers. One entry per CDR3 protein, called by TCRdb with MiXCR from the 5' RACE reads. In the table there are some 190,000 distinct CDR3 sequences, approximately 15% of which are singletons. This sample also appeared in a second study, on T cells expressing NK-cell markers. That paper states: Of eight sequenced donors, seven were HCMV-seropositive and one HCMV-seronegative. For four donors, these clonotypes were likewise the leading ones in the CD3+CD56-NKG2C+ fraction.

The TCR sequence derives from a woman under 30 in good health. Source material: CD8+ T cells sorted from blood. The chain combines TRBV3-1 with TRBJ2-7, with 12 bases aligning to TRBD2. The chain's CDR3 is CASSLSPLAGGPTLDEQYF. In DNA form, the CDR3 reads TGTGCCAGCAGCCTATCCCCTCTAGCGGGAGGGCCAACGCTCGACGAGCAGTACTTC.